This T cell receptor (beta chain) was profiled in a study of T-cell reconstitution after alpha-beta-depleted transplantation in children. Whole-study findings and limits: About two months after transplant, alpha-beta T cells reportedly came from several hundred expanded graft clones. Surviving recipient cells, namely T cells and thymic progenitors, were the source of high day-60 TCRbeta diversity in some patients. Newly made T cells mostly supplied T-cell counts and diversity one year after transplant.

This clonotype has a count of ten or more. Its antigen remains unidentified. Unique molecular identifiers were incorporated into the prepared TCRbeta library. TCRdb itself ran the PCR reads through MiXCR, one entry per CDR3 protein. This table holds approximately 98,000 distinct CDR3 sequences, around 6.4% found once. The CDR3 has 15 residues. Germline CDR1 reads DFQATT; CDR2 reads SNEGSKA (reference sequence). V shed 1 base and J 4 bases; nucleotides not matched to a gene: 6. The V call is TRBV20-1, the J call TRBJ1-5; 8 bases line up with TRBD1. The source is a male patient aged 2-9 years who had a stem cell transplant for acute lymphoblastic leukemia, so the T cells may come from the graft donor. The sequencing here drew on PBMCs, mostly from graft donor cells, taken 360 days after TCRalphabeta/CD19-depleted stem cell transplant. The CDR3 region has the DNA TGCAGTGCTAGAGGTCAGACAGGGGCAAATCAGCCCCAGCATTTT. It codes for CSARGQTGANQPQHF.